Below are 21 T cell receptor beta chains sequenced from a single sample in a study of response to subunit inactivated influenza vaccine. TCRdb independently ran MiXCR on the RT-PCR reads; one entry per CDR3 protein. The sample records 500,000 to 600,000 distinct CDR3 sequences, over 10% being singletons. Specimen: PBMCs from blood, collected about 6 weeks after vaccination. The source of these receptors is a man aged 45-60 years who received an inactivated influenza vaccine.

This rearrangement joins TRBV10-3 to TRBJ2-2; 10 positions match TRBD2. Germline trimming cut 4 bases from V and 3 bases from J; bases unmatched to any gene: 8. In germline, CDR1 is ENHRY, CDR2 SYGVKD. The CDR3 is 17 residues long. The CDR3 is CAISGGLAASDTGELFF. The CDR3 nucleotides read TGTGCCATCAGTGGAGGACTAGCGGCCAGCGACACCGGGGAGCTGTTTTTT.

The V and J genes are TRBV6-5 and TRBJ1-3; D is unclear. Germline-derived CDR1 and CDR2 are MNHEY and SVGAGI. The CDR3 consists of 15 residues. V lost 2 bases, J lost 0 bases, and 8 bases lay in between. CDR3 in DNA: TGTGCCAGCAGTTACGCGGCGGGCTCTGGAAACACCATATATTTT. It is translated as CASSYAAGSGNTIYF.

This clonotype was seen only a few times. This CDR3 reads CASSQDPAGVKELFF. The CDR3 nucleotides are TGCGCCAGCAGCCAAGACCCAGCGGGAGTTAAGGAGCTGTTTTTT. The V gene is TRBV4-3, the J gene TRBJ2-2; 8 nucleotides agree with TRBD2. CDR3 length equals 15 residues. CDR1 and CDR2 from the germline V gene are LGHNA and YSLEER. The J segment lost 10 bases and the V segment lost 0 bases, leaving 7 bases of the junction unmatched.

This clonotype was detected a few times. This rearrangement joins TRBV24-1 to TRBJ2-1; 7 bases align to TRBD2. Trimming cost V 5 bases and J 5 bases; bases outside gene matches: 5. Germline values: CDR1 KGHDR, CDR2 SFDVKD. This CDR3 is 14 amino acids long. As DNA, the CDR3 is TGTGCCACCAGTGTATTGGGGGGGAACAATGAGCAGTTCTTC. Translated, it gives CATSVLGGNNEQFF.

The chain combines TRBV7-2 with TRBJ1-3; tentative D call: TRBD1 (5 bases). Germline V CDR1 and CDR2: SGHTA, FQGNSA. V dropped 5 bases and J dropped 0 bases, with 17 bases sitting between them. The CDR3 runs 17 residues. In nucleotides, the CDR3 is TGTGCCAGCAGCCAGGGACGGAGTCCTTTCTCTGGAAACACCATATATTTT. The encoded protein is CASSQGRSPFSGNTIYF.

The chain recombines TRBV30 with TRBJ1-1; D gene uncertain. CDR1 and CDR2 (germline): GTSNPN, SVGIG (reference sequence). The length of the CDR3 is 12 residues. The V and J ends lost 2 bases and 3 bases respectively, with 7 bases between them. CDR3 DNA sequence: TGTGCCTGGAGTTGGGGTGACACTGAAGCTTTCTTT. It is translated as CAWSWGDTEAFF. The full variable domain, its missing parts supplied by reference TRBV30 and TRBJ1-1, is SQTIHQWPATLVQPVGSPLSLECTVEGTSNPNLYWYRQAAGRGLQLLFYSVGIGQISSEVPQNLSASRPQDRQFILSSKKLLLSDSGFYLCAWSWGDTEAFFGQGTRLTVV.

The chain is built from TRBV7-2 and TRBJ2-7; D unresolved. The V gene's germline CDR1 is SGHTA and CDR2 FQGNSA. V lost 1 base, J lost 3 bases, and 13 bases lay in between. The CDR3 has 15 residues. For the CDR3, the DNA is TGTGCCAGCAGCTTAGGGGCAGGACCATACTACGAGCAGTACTTC. This sequence encodes CASSLGAGPYYEQYF.

The rearrangement links TRBV5-6 to TRBJ2-7; TRBD1 might be the D (5 bases). V dropped 7 bases and J dropped 7 bases, with 21 bases sitting between them. Germline-derived CDR1 and CDR2 are SGHDT and YYEEEE. This CDR3 has 14 residues. The chain's CDR3 is CASAHRIGAMEQYF. The CDR3 DNA follows: TGTGCCAGCGCACACAGGATTGGGGCGATGGAGCAGTACTTC.

This clonotype appeared a few times. This chain links TRBV11-2 with TRBJ2-1; TRBD1 matches 9 bases. Germline CDR1 is SGHAT and CDR2 is FQNNGV. This CDR3 has 15 residues. The trim removed 5 bases at V and 4 bases at J, leaving 6 bases unmatched. CDR3 nucleotides: TGTGCCAGCAGCGAAGGGACAGGGTGGTACAATGAGCAGTTCTTC. Translated, it gives CASSEGTGWYNEQFF.

The genes are TRBV12-3 or TRBV12-4 and TRBJ1-2; 7 bases line up with TRBD1. The V gene end was trimmed by 6 bases and the J gene end by 5 bases; junction bases not matched to a gene: 6. CDR3 size: 13 residues. DNA for the CDR3: TGTGCCAGCAGAACCGGACAGGTTTATGGCTACACCTTC. This codes for CASRTGQVYGYTF.

This clonotype was counted a few times. V is TRBV29-1 and J is TRBJ2-3; D gene ambiguous. Germline V gene data show CDR1 as SQVTM and CDR2 as ANQGSEA. CDR3 length: 13 amino acids. Trimming took 7 bases from V and 1 from J, leaving 12 bases between them. The CDR3 loop is CSATPSGTDTQYF. In DNA, the CDR3 is TGCAGCGCTACCCCTTCGGGCACAGATACGCAGTATTTT.

The rearrangement joins TRBV20-1 to TRBJ2-3; D could derive from TRBD1 or TRBD2 (5 bases each). This CDR3 contains 17 residues. The V and J ends lost 0 bases and 6 bases respectively, with 22 bases between them. Germline CDR1 and CDR2: DFQATT and SNEGSKA (reference sequence). The CDR3 reads CSARDPRSPWGLDTQYF. The CDR3 region has the DNA TGCAGTGCTAGAGATCCCCGGTCACCCTGGGGGTTGGATACGCAGTATTTT.

This clonotype has only a few counts. The chain couples TRBV28 to TRBJ1-4; TRBD1 might be the D (6 bases). CDR1 and CDR2 (germline): MDHEN, SYDVKM. This CDR3 has 15 amino acids. Trimming cost V 1 base and J 7 bases, with 13 bases left between them. CDR3 coding DNA: TGTGCCAGCAGTTTATCGGCAGGGGATGGTGAAAAACTGTTTTTT. Amino acid sequence: CASSLSAGDGEKLFF.

This clonotype was recorded a few times. Written as DNA, the CDR3 is TGTGCCAGCAGCCAAGGGGGCCACTACTCACCCCTCCACTTT. It specifies CASSQGGHYSPLHF. V and J are TRBV14 and TRBJ1-6; D is perhaps TRBD1 (5 bases). Trimming took 1 base from V and 10 from J, leaving 11 bases between them. The CDR3 is 14 residues long. Germline CDR1 reads SGHDN; CDR2 reads FVKESK.

The genes are TRBV29-1 and TRBJ2-1; the D gene is possibly TRBD1 (6 bases). Germline V gene lookup returns CDR1 SQVTM and CDR2 ANQGSEA. The CDR3 consists of 13 residues. The ends were cut back, 5 bases at V and 5 bases at J, with 13 bases in the middle. In nucleotides, the CDR3 is TGCAGCGTTATCCCCACAGGGCACAATGAGCAGTTCTTC. Translated, it gives CSVIPTGHNEQFF.

This chain connects TRBV29-1 to TRBJ1-2; unclear D gene. Deletions cut 6 bases from V and 7 bases from J, with 18 bases between. The CDR3 has 13 amino acids. CDR1 SQVTM and CDR2 ANQGSEA come from the germline V gene. CDR3 sequence (DNA): TGCAGCGTCTGGACGACCCAAGGGCCTGGCTACACCTTC. The encoded protein is CSVWTTQGPGYTF.

The chain joins TRBV7-8 to TRBJ2-3, with TRBD2 matching 14 bases. J was trimmed by 3 bases and V by 4 bases; bases with no gene match: 3. In germline, CDR1 is SGHVS, CDR2 FQNEAQ. This CDR3 is 16 amino acids long. CDR3 protein: CASSSTSGRGTDTQYF. As DNA, the CDR3 is TGTGCCAGCAGCTCGACTAGCGGGAGGGGTACAGATACGCAGTATTTT.

This clonotype has just a few counts. The chain has TRBV20-1 and TRBJ1-5, with D possibly being TRBD1 (6 bases). The V and J ends lost 6 bases and 4 bases respectively, with 22 bases between them. Germline loops: CDR1 DFQATT, CDR2 SNEGSKA (reference sequence). The CDR3 covers 16 residues. The DNA for the CDR3 is TGCAGTGCCACCTTGTTTTTCGGGACACCAAATCAGCCCCAGCATTTT. It encodes CSATLFFGTPNQPQHF.

This clonotype was recorded at least ten times. The chain uses TRBV20-1 and TRBJ2-1; D uncertain. This CDR3 contains 13 residues. CDR1 DFQATT and CDR2 SNEGSKA come from the germline V gene (reference sequence). V lost 0 bases to trimming and J lost 3 bases, with 6 bases between them. This CDR3 is CSARDLRYNEQFF. The CDR3 DNA reads TGCAGTGCTAGAGATCTACGCTACAATGAGCAGTTCTTC.

This chain connects TRBV20-1 to TRBJ2-1; TRBD2 might be the D (5 bases). Trimming stripped 3 bases from V and 6 bases from J, with 12 bases between. The CDR3 runs to 13 residues. Per germline, CDR1 DFQATT and CDR2 SNEGSKA (reference sequence). CDR3 residues: CSASPLVGNEQFF. DNA of the CDR3: TGCAGTGCTAGTCCACTAGTTGGCAATGAGCAGTTCTTC.

Remarks on this clonotype: An end of the junction differs from the germline gene, which may be a read error. The V call is TRBV12-3 or TRBV12-4, the J call TRBJ1-5; 8 bases map to TRBD1. The CDR3 runs to 14 residues. Written as DNA, the CDR3 is TGTGTCAGCAGCAAACAGGGGGGAGGTCAGCCCCAGCATTTT. It translates to CVSSKQGGGQPQHF.